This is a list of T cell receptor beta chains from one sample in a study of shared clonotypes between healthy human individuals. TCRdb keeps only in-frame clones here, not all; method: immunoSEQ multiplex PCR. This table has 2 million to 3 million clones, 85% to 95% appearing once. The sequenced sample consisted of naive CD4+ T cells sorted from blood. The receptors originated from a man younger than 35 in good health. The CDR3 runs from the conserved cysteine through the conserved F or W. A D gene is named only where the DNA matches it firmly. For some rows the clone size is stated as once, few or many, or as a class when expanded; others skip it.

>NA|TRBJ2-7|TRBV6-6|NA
TGTGCCAGCAGTTACTCGGTGGCCGGACTCTACGAGCAGTACTTC
CASSYSVAGLYEQYF
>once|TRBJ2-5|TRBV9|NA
TGTGCCAGCAGCGTATATCCGGCCCAAGAGACCCAGTACTTC
CASSVYPAQETQYF
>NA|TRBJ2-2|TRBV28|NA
TGTGCCAGCAGTTCCCGACAGGTTAGCGAGCTGTTTTTT
CASSSRQVSELFF
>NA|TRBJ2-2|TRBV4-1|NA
TGCGCCAGCAGCCTTCAAGACAGAAACACCGGGGAGCTGTTTTTT
CASSLQDRNTGELFF
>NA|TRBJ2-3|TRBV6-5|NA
TGTGCCAGCAGGCCCATCTCACCAACTACAGATACGCAGTATTTT
CASRPISPTTDTQYF
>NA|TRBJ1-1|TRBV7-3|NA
TGTGCCAGCAGCTTCAGCTACACTGAAGCTTTCTTT
CASSFSYTEAFF
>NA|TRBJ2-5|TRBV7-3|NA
TGTGCCAGCAGCTTGGGCGGCGCCCAAGAGACCCAGTACTTC
CASSLGGAQETQYF
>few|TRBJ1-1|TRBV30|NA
TGTGCCTGGAAGTGGGAGTACAACACTGAAGCTTTCTTT
CAWKWEYNTEAFF
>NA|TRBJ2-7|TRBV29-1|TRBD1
TGCAGCGTTGAAGGGATAGACAGGGACAACTACGAGCAGTACTTC
CSVEGIDRDNYEQYF
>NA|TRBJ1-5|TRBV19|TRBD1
TGTGCCAGTAGCCACACCGACAGGGAAGGCAATCAGCCCCAGCATTTT
CASSHTDREGNQPQHF